The rows below give T cell receptor beta chains drawn from one sample of a study of blood T cells in healthy people across ages. TCRdb reprocessed the 5' RACE reads with MiXCR, giving one entry per CDR3 protein. The sample consists of 580,000 or so distinct CDR3 sequences, about 45% of them appearing once. Sequencing input: blood. The source of these receptors is a man of 80 years or more in good health. Each CDR3 is given with its conserved first and last residue. D genes are given only for firm matches.

j_gene: TRBJ2-3
v_gene: TRBV4-2
d_gene: TRBD1
CDR3aa: CASSQDDREDTQYF

j_gene: TRBJ1-2
v_gene: TRBV9
d_gene: NA
CDR3aa: CASSPRGDGYGYTF

j_gene: TRBJ2-1
v_gene: TRBV7-7
d_gene: TRBD2
CDR3aa: CASVPGLAGNEQFF

j_gene: NA
v_gene: TRBV2
d_gene: NA
CDR3aa: CASRRGSFQETQYF

j_gene: TRBJ1-2
v_gene: TRBV2
d_gene: NA
CDR3aa: CASSETGQYYGYTF

j_gene: TRBJ2-1
v_gene: TRBV6-6
d_gene: NA
CDR3aa: CASSYGLLTDEQFF

j_gene: TRBJ2-2
v_gene: TRBV11-2
d_gene: TRBD2
CDR3aa: CASSLTSRTGELFF

j_gene: TRBJ2-1
v_gene: TRBV24-1
d_gene: NA
CDR3aa: CATSERKESHNEQFF

j_gene: TRBJ2-5
v_gene: TRBV3-1
d_gene: NA
CDR3aa: CASSQGWGETQYF

j_gene: TRBJ1-1
v_gene: TRBV11-2
d_gene: NA
CDR3aa: CASSEHMNTEAFF

j_gene: TRBJ2-3
v_gene: TRBV5-1
d_gene: TRBD2
CDR3aa: CASTGTSADTQYF

j_gene: TRBJ2-2
v_gene: TRBV27
d_gene: NA
CDR3aa: CASSRLTGELFF

j_gene: TRBJ2-1
v_gene: TRBV6-6
d_gene: TRBD1
CDR3aa: CASRLEGQDYNEQFF

j_gene: TRBJ2-1
v_gene: TRBV7-2
d_gene: TRBD2
CDR3aa: CASSAGTRPNEQFF

j_gene: TRBJ2-4
v_gene: TRBV7-2
d_gene: TRBD2
CDR3aa: CASSFSSGVAKNIQYF

j_gene: TRBJ2-5
v_gene: TRBV20-1
d_gene: TRBD1
CDR3aa: CSARGQPGETQYF

j_gene: TRBJ2-7
v_gene: TRBV29-1
d_gene: NA
CDR3aa: CSATYSYEQYF

j_gene: TRBJ2-2
v_gene: TRBV12-3/TRBV12-4
d_gene: NA
CDR3aa: CASTRDYTGELFF

j_gene: TRBJ1-6
v_gene: TRBV4-2
d_gene: TRBD1
CDR3aa: CASSFSGQNNSPLHF

j_gene: NA
v_gene: TRBV12-3/TRBV12-4
d_gene: NA
CDR3aa: CASSLGDAQAYEQYF

j_gene: TRBJ2-4
v_gene: TRBV7-8
d_gene: NA
CDR3aa: CASSLEGQTQKNIQYF

j_gene: TRBJ2-7
v_gene: TRBV29-1
d_gene: NA
CDR3aa: CSVEAGARGGEQYF

j_gene: TRBJ2-1
v_gene: TRBV28
d_gene: NA
CDR3aa: CASTVGGASSYNEQFF

j_gene: TRBJ2-1
v_gene: TRBV7-6
d_gene: NA
CDR3aa: CASSPGTDNEQFF

j_gene: TRBJ2-7
v_gene: TRBV20-1
d_gene: NA
CDR3aa: CSATGGGRSYEQYF

j_gene: TRBJ2-5
v_gene: TRBV15
d_gene: TRBD2
CDR3aa: CATSRDRGLAGETQYF

j_gene: TRBJ1-4
v_gene: TRBV5-1
d_gene: NA
CDR3aa: CASSGDLNEKLFF

j_gene: TRBJ2-1
v_gene: TRBV20-1
d_gene: TRBD2
CDR3aa: CSARDGDSGRITYNEQFF

j_gene: TRBJ1-5
v_gene: TRBV29-1
d_gene: NA
CDR3aa: CSVEPQVGQPQHF

j_gene: TRBJ2-1
v_gene: TRBV11-2
d_gene: NA
CDR3aa: CASSLVLVQQFF

j_gene: NA
v_gene: TRBV3-1
d_gene: NA
CDR3aa: CASSRGAWRETGEQYF

j_gene: TRBJ2-5
v_gene: TRBV12-5
d_gene: NA
CDR3aa: CASGPTREETQYF

j_gene: TRBJ1-1
v_gene: TRBV6-2/TRBV6-3
d_gene: NA
CDR3aa: CASSMDTEAFF

j_gene: TRBJ2-2
v_gene: TRBV5-4
d_gene: TRBD2
CDR3aa: CASSPGGRANTGELFF

j_gene: TRBJ2-6
v_gene: TRBV4-3
d_gene: TRBD1
CDR3aa: CASSQTGTGRTGANVLTF

j_gene: TRBJ2-3
v_gene: TRBV27
d_gene: TRBD2
CDR3aa: CASSSTSGGAGDTQYF

j_gene: NA
v_gene: TRBV21-1
d_gene: NA
CDR3aa: CASSKSLAGVKETQYF

j_gene: TRBJ1-1
v_gene: TRBV4-1
d_gene: NA
CDR3aa: CASSQTSGEGTEAFF

j_gene: TRBJ2-7
v_gene: TRBV6-6
d_gene: NA
CDR3aa: CASSSPTVSYEQYF

j_gene: TRBJ2-1
v_gene: TRBV12-3/TRBV12-4
d_gene: NA
CDR3aa: CASSPPGGYNEQFF

j_gene: TRBJ1-4
v_gene: TRBV20-1
d_gene: TRBD1
CDR3aa: CSATQGTNEKLFF

j_gene: TRBJ1-3
v_gene: TRBV9
d_gene: NA
CDR3aa: CASTPTGGPGNTIYF

j_gene: TRBJ2-5
v_gene: TRBV13
d_gene: TRBD2
CDR3aa: CASSSSGRAGETQYF

j_gene: TRBJ1-1
v_gene: TRBV6-4
d_gene: NA
CDR3aa: CASSAERGMGAFF

j_gene: TRBJ2-4
v_gene: TRBV7-2
d_gene: NA
CDR3aa: CASSLTGGAKNIQYF

j_gene: TRBJ1-1
v_gene: TRBV4-3
d_gene: TRBD1
CDR3aa: CASSQSSGTGGEAFF

j_gene: TRBJ2-5
v_gene: TRBV7-9
d_gene: TRBD1
CDR3aa: CASSSGQGAVEQYF

j_gene: TRBJ2-5
v_gene: TRBV29-1
d_gene: NA
CDR3aa: CSVEEIVGTLWGETQYF

j_gene: TRBJ2-5
v_gene: TRBV29-1
d_gene: NA
CDR3aa: CSVEGVQGIETQYF

j_gene: TRBJ2-5
v_gene: TRBV28
d_gene: TRBD2
CDR3aa: CASRTSGRGSYF

j_gene: TRBJ2-5
v_gene: TRBV6-2/TRBV6-3
d_gene: NA
CDR3aa: CASSQEGSQYF

j_gene: TRBJ2-1
v_gene: TRBV20-1
d_gene: NA
CDR3aa: CLSVAGDEQFF

j_gene: TRBJ1-2
v_gene: TRBV9
d_gene: TRBD1
CDR3aa: CASSRPDRGFNYGYTF

j_gene: TRBJ2-7
v_gene: TRBV10-3
d_gene: NA
CDR3aa: CAISESMVGGYEQYF

j_gene: TRBJ2-1
v_gene: TRBV28
d_gene: TRBD2
CDR3aa: CASSPYGLARRHEQFF

j_gene: TRBJ1-6
v_gene: TRBV7-2
d_gene: NA
CDR3aa: CASSLDWTQISPLHF

j_gene: TRBJ1-1
v_gene: TRBV30
d_gene: NA
CDR3aa: CAWSLSRSTEAFF

j_gene: TRBJ2-7
v_gene: TRBV20-1
d_gene: TRBD2
CDR3aa: CSAPLRLAGVSEQYF